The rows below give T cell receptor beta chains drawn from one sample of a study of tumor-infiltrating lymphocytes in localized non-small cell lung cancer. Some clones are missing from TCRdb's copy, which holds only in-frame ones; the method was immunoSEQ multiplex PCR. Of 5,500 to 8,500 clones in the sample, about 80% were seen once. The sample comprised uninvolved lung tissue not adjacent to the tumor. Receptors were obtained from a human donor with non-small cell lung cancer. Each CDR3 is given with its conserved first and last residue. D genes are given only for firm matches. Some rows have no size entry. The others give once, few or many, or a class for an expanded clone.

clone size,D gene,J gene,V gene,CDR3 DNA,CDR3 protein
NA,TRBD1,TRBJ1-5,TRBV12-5,TGTGCTAGTGGTTTGGTACTCACAGGGGAATATAGCAATCAGCCCCAGCATTTT,CASGLVLTGEYSNQPQHF
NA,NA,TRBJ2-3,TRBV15,TGTGCCACCAGCAGAGGGATGGCAGGTGGCACAGATACGCAGTATTTT,CATSRGMAGGTDTQYF
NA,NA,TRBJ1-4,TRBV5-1,TGCGCCAGCAGCTTAGGACAGCCCGGCCCAACTAATGAAAAACTGTTTTTT,CASSLGQPGPTNEKLFF
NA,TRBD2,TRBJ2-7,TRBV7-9,TGTGCCAGCAGCTTAGGGGGGGGGAGGCCCCAGGCCGAGCAGTACTTC,CASSLGGGRPQAEQYF
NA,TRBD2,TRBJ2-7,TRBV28,TGTGCCAGCCAAGAACAGCGGGGGCCCTCCTACGAGCAGTACTTC,CASQEQRGPSYEQYF
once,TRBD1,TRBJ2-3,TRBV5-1,TGCGCCAGCAGCTTGGCCGGGACAGGGGCCACAGATACGCAGTATTTT,CASSLAGTGATDTQYF
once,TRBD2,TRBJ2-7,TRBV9,TGTGCCAGCAGCGTAGCAGCGGGGGGGCAGGTCGAGCAGTACTTC,CASSVAAGGQVEQYF
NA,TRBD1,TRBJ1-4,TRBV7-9,TGTGCCAGCAGCCGCCCCGGGACAGGGGGTCATGCAACTAATGAAAAACTGTTTTTT,CASSRPGTGGHATNEKLFF
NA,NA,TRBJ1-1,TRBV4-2,TGTGCCAGCAGCCTCCCCTCGGAGGGGATCGAGACCACTGAAGCTTTCTTT,CASSLPSEGIETTEAFF
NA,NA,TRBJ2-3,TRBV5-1,TGCGCCAGCAGCTCCACTTTGGACATCCCTGGCGCAGATACGCAGTATTTT,CASSSTLDIPGADTQYF
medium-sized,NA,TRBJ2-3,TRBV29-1,TGCAGCGTTGATGCAAGCACAGATACGCAGTATTTT,CSVDASTDTQYF
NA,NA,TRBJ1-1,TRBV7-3,TGTGCCAGCAGCTCAAGCCCAAAGTTGAACACTGAAGCTTTCTTT,CASSSSPKLNTEAFF